The 21 T cell receptor beta chains below were found in one sample sequenced in a study of T cells in localized non-small cell lung cancer. Libraries were prepared by immunoSEQ multiplex PCR; TCRdb keeps only in-frame clonotypes and omits some of them. This table holds about 24,000 clones, roughly nine tenths found once. The sequenced sample was peripheral blood, obtained before any cancer treatment. The receptors shown here come from a man between 35 and 75 years old with stage III squamous cell lung carcinoma.

The chain is built from TRBV7-2 and TRBJ2-2; a possible D gene is TRBD1 (5 bases). The germline CDR1 and CDR2 sequences are SGHTA and FQGNSA. CDR3 length: 15 residues. Trimming cost V 5 bases and J 0 bases, with 10 bases left between them. The CDR3 nucleotides read TGTGCCAGCAGCGGTAGACAGACGAACACCGGGGAGCTGTTTTTT. This encodes CASSGRQTNTGELFF.

This clone is a singleton in its sample. The J gene is TRBJ1-4, the V gene TRBV13; D gene ambiguous. This CDR3 is 12 amino acids long. The V and J ends lost 5 bases and 5 bases respectively, with 6 bases between them. Germline V gives CDR1 PRHDT, CDR2 FYEKMQ (reference sequence). The DNA for the CDR3 is TGTGCCAGCAGCCTCAGGAATGAAAAACTGTTTTTT. Residues: CASSLRNEKLFF. Looking up the rest from reference TRBV13 and TRBJ1-4 gives the full variable domain: AAGVIQSPRHLIKEKRETATLKCYPIPRHDTVYWYQQGPGQDPQFLISFYEKMQSDKGSIPDRFSAQQFSDYHSELNMSSLELGDSALYFCASSLRNEKLFFGSGTQLSVL.

The chain carries TRBV7-9 and TRBJ2-3; 11 bases align to TRBD2. Germline-derived CDR1 and CDR2 are SEHNR and FQNEAQ (reference sequence). Trimming at V came to 6 bases and at J to 2 bases, leaving 4 bases not matched to a gene. The CDR3 totals 15 residues. CDR3 in DNA: TGTGCCAGCAGTGGGGGACTAGCGGTCACAGATACGCAGTATTTT. It translates to CASSGGLAVTDTQYF.

This clone was observed a handful of times. The chain recombines TRBV7-9 with TRBJ1-6; weak D call: TRBD1 (6 bases). Germline lookup yields CDR1 SEHNR and CDR2 FQNEAQ (reference sequence). The CDR3 has 14 amino acids. Trimming left V 5 bases short and J 7 bases short, with 12 bases between. CDR3 protein: CASSPWTDNSPLHF. CDR3 coding DNA: TGTGCCAGCAGCCCCTGGACAGACAATTCACCCCTCCACTTT.

CDR3 protein: CASSFPRGGSGTGELFF. The CDR3 region has the DNA TGTGCCAGCAGCTTTCCCCGAGGGGGAAGTGGGACCGGGGAGCTGTTTTTT. This chain uses TRBV28 with TRBJ2-2, with D tentatively TRBD1 (6 bases). CDR3 length: 17 amino acids. Germline V gene data show CDR1 as MDHEN and CDR2 as SYDVKM. V was clipped by 6 bases and J by 5 bases, with 22 bases between them.

The V gene is TRBV7-2, the J gene TRBJ2-1; 8 bases align to TRBD2. The CDR3 is 13 amino acids. Trimming cost V 7 bases and J 12 bases; bases outside gene matches: 11. The germline gives CDR1 SGHTA, CDR2 FQGNSA. This CDR3 reads CASTQGLAATQFF. CDR3 in DNA: TGTGCCAGCACCCAAGGACTAGCAGCTACGCAGTTCTTC.

The chain employs TRBV29-1 and TRBJ2-1; 9 bases agree with TRBD2. Looked up from germline, CDR1 is SQVTM and CDR2 is ANQGSEA. This CDR3 has 14 residues. J was trimmed by 0 bases and V by 7 bases; bases with no gene match: 4. The chain's CDR3 is CSAVSGSSYNEQFF. In DNA, the CDR3 is TGCAGCGCCGTTAGCGGGAGCTCCTACAATGAGCAGTTCTTC.

V usage is TRBV29-1 and J usage is TRBJ2-7; weak D call: TRBD2 (6 bases). The CDR3 totals 14 residues. Trimming left V 2 bases short and J 2 bases short, with 13 bases between. Germline lookup yields CDR1 SQVTM and CDR2 ANQGSEA. The CDR3 nucleotides are TGCAGCGTTGAATTTGGTAGCGGAACCTACGAGCAGTACTTC. Translating it yields CSVEFGSGTYEQYF.

The rearrangement links TRBV19 to TRBJ1-2, with TRBD1 matching over 7 bases. Germline V gene sequence: CDR1 LNHDA, CDR2 SQIVND (reference sequence). J was trimmed by 7 bases and V by 6 bases; bases with no gene match: 11. This CDR3 region has 14 residues. In DNA form, the CDR3 reads TGTGCCAGTAGCTTTACAGGGGCAGGGCCTGGCTACACCTTC. Translating gives CASSFTGAGPGYTF.

The chain has TRBV19 and TRBJ1-2; 11 bases fit TRBD1. CDR1 LNHDA and CDR2 SQIVND come from the germline V gene (reference sequence). V was pared by 3 bases and J by 10 bases, with 10 bases of the junction left unmatched. This CDR3 has 15 residues. The CDR3 coding sequence is TGTGCCAGTAGTATTGGGGTCCGGACAGGGGGCGACTACACCTTC. Protein sequence: CASSIGVRTGGDYTF.

The chain is built from TRBV6-4 and TRBJ2-1; possibly TRBD1 or TRBD2 for D (6 bases each). The CDR3 length is 13 residues. With 6 bases removed from V and 9 bases from J, the gap between germline ends came to 15 bases. Germline CDR1 and CDR2: MRHNA and SNTAGT. This chain's CDR3 is CASSKTGRSEQFF. The CDR3 DNA reads as TGTGCCAGCAGCAAAACAGGGAGGAGTGAGCAGTTCTTC.

This clone was detected once. This rearrangement joins TRBV30 to TRBJ2-7, with D hard to call. The CDR3 contains 11 residues. With 0 bases removed from V and 6 bases from J, the gap between germline ends came to 6 bases. Germline values: CDR1 GTSNPN, CDR2 SVGIG (reference sequence). CDR3 DNA sequence: TGTGCCTGGAGTGTACTGATCGAGCAGTACTTC. Translated: CAWSVLIEQYF.

J is TRBJ2-1 and V is TRBV5-5; TRBD2 matches at 12 bases. The V gene's germline CDR1 is SGHKS and CDR2 YYEKEE (reference sequence). The CDR3 is made up of 16 amino acids. Trimming removed 3 bases from V and 6 bases from J; junction bases left unmatched: 7. The CDR3 protein is CASSSSGTSGRNEQFF. CDR3 nucleotide sequence: TGTGCCAGCAGCTCCTCCGGGACTAGCGGGCGCAATGAGCAGTTCTTC.

The V gene is TRBV4-3, the J gene TRBJ1-1; D is perhaps TRBD1 (5 bases). This CDR3 has 13 amino acids. Germline V gives CDR1 LGHNA, CDR2 YSLEER. With 8 bases removed from V and 4 bases from J, the gap between germline ends came to 14 bases. Here the CDR3 reads CASSSTGGTEAFF. The CDR3 bases are TGCGCCAGCTCTTCGACGGGGGGCACTGAAGCTTTCTTT.

The V and J genes are TRBV19 and TRBJ1-3; 7 bases are a match to TRBD1. CDR1 is LNHDA, CDR2 SQIVND, per germline (reference sequence). J was trimmed by 4 bases and V by 5 bases; bases with no gene match: 8. The CDR3 covers 15 residues. The DNA for the CDR3 is TGTGCCAGTAGTTCCCTACAGGGGATAGGAAACACCATATATTTT. This codes for CASSSLQGIGNTIYF.

The chain couples TRBV18 to TRBJ1-2; D is undetermined. CDR1 and CDR2 from the germline V gene are KGHSH and LQKENI. There are 14 residues in the CDR3. With 2 bases removed from V and 4 bases from J, the gap between germline ends came to 11 bases. This CDR3 reads CASSPGVGRYGYTF. The CDR3 nucleotides read TGTGCCAGCTCACCAGGAGTCGGACGCTATGGCTACACCTTC.

This chain joins TRBV5-1 and TRBJ2-7; TRBD2 might be the D (5 bases). This CDR3 is built from 13 residues. The V gene lost 0 bases and the J gene lost 7 bases, with 11 bases spanning the gap. Germline values: CDR1 SGHRS, CDR2 YFSETQ. The chain's CDR3 is CASSLGGRGEQYF. The CDR3 DNA reads as TGCGCCAGCAGCTTGGGAGGGCGCGGGGAGCAGTACTTC.

The chain has TRBV28 and TRBJ1-3; a possible D gene is TRBD1 (5 bases). Germline CDR1 MDHEN, CDR2 SYDVKM. The CDR3 length is 16 residues. The V and J ends lost 5 bases and 0 bases respectively, with 14 bases between them. For the CDR3, the DNA is TGTGCCAGCAGTACTGGGGGGACCGTCTCTGGAAACACCATATATTTT. Protein product: CASSTGGTVSGNTIYF.

The J gene is TRBJ1-1, the V gene TRBV14; D perhaps matches TRBD1 (5 bases). Germline CDR1 and CDR2: SGHDN and FVKESK. There are 17 residues in the CDR3. Trimming removed 4 bases from V and 3 bases from J, with 21 bases in between. CDR3 amino acids: CASSPRRVRVSDTEAFF. The CDR3 DNA is TGTGCCAGCAGCCCAAGGAGAGTCAGGGTATCGGACACTGAAGCTTTCTTT.

The chain joins TRBV7-2 to TRBJ2-5; D is unresolved. Germline V gene data show CDR1 as SGHTA and CDR2 as FQGNSA. This CDR3 spans 12 amino acids. V lost 4 bases and J lost 5, with 8 bases in between. The CDR3 DNA is TGTGCCAGCAGCTCGACTCGGGAGACCCAGTACTTC. It is translated as CASSSTRETQYF.

This clone turned up a few times. The chain has TRBV4-2 and TRBJ2-7, with D perhaps TRBD2 (6 bases). CDR3 length: 17 amino acids. Germline values: CDR1 LGHNA, CDR2 YNFKEQ. Trimming cost V 1 base and J 0 bases, with 16 bases left between them. The CDR3 loop reads CASSQGMTGLRSYEQYF. CDR3 coding DNA: TGTGCCAGCAGCCAAGGTATGACGGGACTCCGCTCCTACGAGCAGTACTTC.